Listed below are T cell receptor beta chains from one sample, sequenced in a study of radiotherapy plus CTLA-4 blockade in lung cancer. The repertoire was sequenced with immunoSEQ multiplex PCR; TCRdb's copy has only in-frame clones and lacks some. The sample contains 48,000 or so clones, about 83% of which appear only once. Sequences were derived from peripheral blood, sampled from a patient treated with radiotherapy plus ipilimumab. All receptors come from a human donor with non-small cell lung cancer whose response to radiotherapy plus ipilimumab could not be evaluated. Each CDR3 is given without its conserved first and last residue.

j_call | v_call | cdr3_aa
TRBJ1-5 | TRBV27 | ASSSLGTGNQPQH
TRBJ1-3 | TRBV2 | ASRSGVSGNTIY
TRBJ2-1 | TRBV7-6 | ASSSGTQQF
TRBJ1-1 | TRBV14 | ASSHSTGNTEAF
TRBJ2-5 | TRBV5-1 | ASSLAWGQGAQEQY
TRBJ2-3 | TRBV7-9 | ASSLVAGATDTQY
TRBJ2-5 | TRBV28 | ASSYPTQGEETQY
TRBJ2-5 | TRBV18 | ASSPEGKTQY
TRBJ2-5 | TRBV18 | ASSPPGQRFQETQY
TRBJ1-4 | TRBV30 | AWSVHGTGIEKLF
TRBJ2-3 | TRBV11-2 | ASSRLGGVADTQY
TRBJ2-7 | TRBV11-2 | ASRGGAGYEQY
TRBJ2-5 | TRBV19 | ASSTGQAAQETQY
TRBJ2-2 | TRBV5-1 | ASSRDFGELF
TRBJ1-4 | TRBV18 | ASSPLGGGNEKLF
TRBJ2-1 | TRBV7-8 | ASSVGGGRGEQF
TRBJ1-3 | TRBV5-1 | ASSLGDSSNTIY
TRBJ2-1 | TRBV9 | ASSPRDYRTEQF
TRBJ1-1 | TRBV19 | ASSIVGQRGTEAF
TRBJ2-1 | TRBV18 | ASSQITGSHEQF
TRBJ2-1 | TRBV11-2 | ASSEGHRPIDEQF
TRBJ2-1 | TRBV4-3 | ASSPVGGSYNEQF
TRBJ2-4 | TRBV5-1 | ASSLVGGQNIQY
. | TRBV19 | ASSIPDRPYEQY
TRBJ1-2 | TRBV28 | ASSPRGYNAGPYGYT
. | TRBV29-1 | SVETYSYEQY
TRBJ2-1 | TRBV4-3 | ASSQETSGSFTLDHEQF
TRBJ2-1 | TRBV28 | ASSLAGVFNEQF
TRBJ2-3 | TRBV28 | ASSLGTGSTDTQY
TRBJ2-7 | TRBV4-3 | ASSQEVAGGLYEQY
TRBJ1-1 | TRBV5-1 | ASSSDRGGTEAF
TRBJ2-1 | TRBV27 | ASSNYGTSYNEQF
TRBJ2-1 | TRBV28 | ASSREGYNEQF
TRBJ2-3 | TRBV4-3 | ASSQPGDTQY
TRBJ1-1 | TRBV28 | ASSLLRGRNTEAF
TRBJ2-3 | TRBV10-3 | AISESTDTQY
TRBJ2-1 | TRBV5-1 | ASALLATGGNEQF
TRBJ1-2 | TRBV28 | ASSYGQGNYGYT
TRBJ1-5 | TRBV30 | AWSVLGGSFQPQH
TRBJ1-3 | TRBV7-2 | ASSSDRTGSGNTIY
TRBJ2-3 | TRBV5-4 | ASSLLRDTQY
TRBJ1-2 | TRBV29-1 | SARDSYGYT
TRBJ2-1 | TRBV4-3 | ASSLAGDGRNEQF
TRBJ2-7 | TRBV4-1 | ASSQGAHDEQY
TRBJ2-2 | TRBV7-3 | ASRQGTGELF
TRBJ2-5 | TRBV29-1 | SAEKDREETQY
TRBJ1-2 | TRBV28 | ATQSPGTRFDPGYT
TRBJ2-7 | TRBV5-6 | ASSVSGGSYEQY
TRBJ2-3 | TRBV28 | ASSPGTSGPSTDTQY
TRBJ2-5 | TRBV6-1 | ASSGRGWETQY
TRBJ2-7 | TRBV6-5 | ASSSLWRGPYEQY
TRBJ2-5 | TRBV19 | ASSIGGQETQY